Below, one T cell receptor beta chain is given with its context. Its antigen is as yet unknown. PCR amplification relied on 60 Vbeta primers (plus 13 Jbeta primers). Measured with immunoSEQ multiplex PCR; TCRdb has only the in-frame clones, and not every one. This repertoire shows 110,000 to 150,000 clones, roughly four fifths found once; its top ten account for 3% to 3.5%. The data originate from a study of cytomegalovirus exposure and HLA in healthy donors. The study's findings and limits: Later analysis identified several of the most significant clusters that appeared linked to common viral pathogens.

This clonotype was obtained from a male donor in good health and CMV-seronegative. Sequencing used PBMCs.

The CDR3, as DNA: TGTGCCAGCAGCTTAATGGCTAGCGGGACCAATGAGCAGTTCTTC. The encoded protein is CASSLMASGTNEQFF. The rearrangement links TRBV7-2 to TRBJ2-1, with 9 bases that match TRBD2. The CDR3 length is 15 residues. Germline V gene lookup returns CDR1 SGHTA and CDR2 FQGNSA. Germline trimming cut 2 bases from V and 6 bases from J; bases unmatched to any gene: 5.